This entry concerns a single TCR beta chain. Its antigen is unknown. PCR employed 60 Vbeta and 13 Jbeta primers. Sequenced by immunoSEQ multiplex PCR; TCRdb stores in-frame clones only, minus some. The sample contains about 190,000 clones, around four fifths of which appear only once. The CDR3 totals 18 residues. V shed 0 bases and J 5 bases; nucleotides not matched to a gene: 13. Germline assignment: CDR1 SGHTA and CDR2 FQGNSA. The sample originates from a study of cytomegalovirus exposure and HLA in healthy donors. Study-wide context: Early released data had around 88 million unique TCRs, all coming from HLA-typed donors.

Study-wide findings and caveats: Roughly uniform depth of sequencing across donors was assumed in presence/absence analyses. What a later analysis showed was that several of the most significant clusters appeared linked to common viral pathogens.

The material sequenced was PBMCs. This chain uses TRBV7-2 with TRBJ1-5, with 7 bases that match TRBD1. The TCR originated in a woman between 40 and 55 years old in good health and CMV-seronegative. Here the CDR3 reads CASSLARTGYQGDQPQHF. In nucleotides, the CDR3 is TGTGCCAGCAGCTTAGCTCGTACAGGCTATCAGGGGGATCAGCCCCAGCATTTT.